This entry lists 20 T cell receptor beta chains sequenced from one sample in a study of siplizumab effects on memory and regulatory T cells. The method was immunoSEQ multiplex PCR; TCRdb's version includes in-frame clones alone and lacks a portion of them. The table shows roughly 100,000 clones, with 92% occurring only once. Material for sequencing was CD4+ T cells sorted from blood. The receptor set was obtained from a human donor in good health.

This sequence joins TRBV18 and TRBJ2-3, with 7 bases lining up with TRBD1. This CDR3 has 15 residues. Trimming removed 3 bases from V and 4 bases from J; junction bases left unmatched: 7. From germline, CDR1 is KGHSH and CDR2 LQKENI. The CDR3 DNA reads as TGTGCCAGCTCACCGAGGACAGGCGGAGCAGATACGCAGTATTTT. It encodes CASSPRTGGADTQYF. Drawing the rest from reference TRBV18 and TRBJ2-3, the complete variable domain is NAGVMQNPRHLVRRRGQEARLRCSPMKGHSHVYWYRQLPEEGLKFMVYLQKENIIDESGMPKERFSAEFPKEGPSILRIQQVVRGDSAAYFCASSPRTGGADTQYFGPGTRLTVL.

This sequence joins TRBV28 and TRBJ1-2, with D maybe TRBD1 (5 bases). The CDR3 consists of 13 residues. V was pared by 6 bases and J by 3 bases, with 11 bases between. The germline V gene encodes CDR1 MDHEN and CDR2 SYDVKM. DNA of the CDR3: TGTGCCAGCAGCCCAGGGTCGGACTATGGCTACACCTTC. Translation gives CASSPGSDYGYTF.

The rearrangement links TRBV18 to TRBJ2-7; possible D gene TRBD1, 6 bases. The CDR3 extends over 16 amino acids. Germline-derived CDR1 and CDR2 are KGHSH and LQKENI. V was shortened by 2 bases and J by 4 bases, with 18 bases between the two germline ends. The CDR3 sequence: CASSPISGQSGYEQYF. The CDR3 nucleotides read TGTGCCAGCTCACCAATATCCGGACAGTCGGGATACGAGCAGTACTTC.

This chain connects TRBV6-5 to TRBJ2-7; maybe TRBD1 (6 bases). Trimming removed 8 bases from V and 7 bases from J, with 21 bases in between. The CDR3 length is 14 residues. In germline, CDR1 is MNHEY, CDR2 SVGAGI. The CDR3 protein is CASSPTGSLGEQYF. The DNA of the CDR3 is TGTGCCAGCTCCCCGACAGGTTCGCTGGGAGAGCAGTACTTC.

DNA for the CDR3: TGTGCCAGCAGCGCGGGACAGTTGAACAATCAGCCCCAGCATTTT. Its protein product is CASSAGQLNNQPQHF. The chain is built from TRBV5-6 and TRBJ1-5; 7 bases are shared with TRBD1. The V segment lost 4 bases and the J segment 3 bases; nucleotides outside the gene matches: 7. This CDR3 has 15 amino acids. The germline gives CDR1 SGHDT, CDR2 YYEEEE. The whole variable domain, remainder taken from reference TRBV5-6 and TRBJ1-5, is DAGVTQSPTHLIKTRGQQVTLRCSPKSGHDTVSWYQQALGQGPQFIFQYYEEEERQRGNFPDRFSGHQFPNYSSELNVNALLLGDSALYLCASSAGQLNNQPQHFGDGTRLSIL.

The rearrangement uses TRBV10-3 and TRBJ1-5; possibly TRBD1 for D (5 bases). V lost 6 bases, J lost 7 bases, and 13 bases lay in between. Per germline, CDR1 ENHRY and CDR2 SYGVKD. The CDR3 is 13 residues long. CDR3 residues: CAIRATVGQPQHF. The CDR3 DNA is TGTGCCATCAGAGCGACAGTGGGACAGCCCCAGCATTTT.

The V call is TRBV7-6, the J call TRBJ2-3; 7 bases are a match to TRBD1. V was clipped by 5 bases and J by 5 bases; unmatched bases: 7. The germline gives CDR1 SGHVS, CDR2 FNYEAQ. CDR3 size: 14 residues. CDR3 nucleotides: TGTGCCAGCAGCCCGACAGGGACGGGAGATACGCAGTATTTT. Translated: CASSPTGTGDTQYF.

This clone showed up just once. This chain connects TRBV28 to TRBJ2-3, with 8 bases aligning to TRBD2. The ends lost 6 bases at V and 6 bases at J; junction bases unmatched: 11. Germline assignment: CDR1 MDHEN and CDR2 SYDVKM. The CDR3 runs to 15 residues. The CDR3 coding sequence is TGTGCCAGCAGCCCACATAGCGGGACGGGCGATACGCAGTATTTT. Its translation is CASSPHSGTGDTQYF. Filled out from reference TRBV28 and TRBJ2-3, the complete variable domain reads DVKVTQSSRYLVKRTGEKVFLECVQDMDHENMFWYRQDPGLGLRLIYFSYDVKMKEKGDIPEGYSVSREKKERFSLILESASTNQTSMYLCASSPHSGTGDTQYFGPGTRLTVL.

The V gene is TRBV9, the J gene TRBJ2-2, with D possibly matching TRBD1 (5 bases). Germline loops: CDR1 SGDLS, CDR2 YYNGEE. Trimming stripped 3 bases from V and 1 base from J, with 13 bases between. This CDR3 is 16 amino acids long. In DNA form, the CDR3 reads TGTGCCAGCAGCGCGATCGCAACAGGGAACACCGGGGAGCTGTTTTTT. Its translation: CASSAIATGNTGELFF.

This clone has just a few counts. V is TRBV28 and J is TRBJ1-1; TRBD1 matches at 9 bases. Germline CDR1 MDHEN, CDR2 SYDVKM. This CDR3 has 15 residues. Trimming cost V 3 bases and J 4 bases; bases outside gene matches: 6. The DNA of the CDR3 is TGTGCCAGCAGTTTTACCGGGACAGGGACCACTGAAGCTTTCTTT. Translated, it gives CASSFTGTGTTEAFF.

The CDR3 sequence: CAWSDRVRRQPQHF. The DNA for the CDR3 is TGTGCCTGGAGTGACAGGGTCAGGCGTCAGCCCCAGCATTTT. V gene TRBV30 combines with J gene TRBJ1-5; perhaps TRBD1 as D (6 bases). Germline lookup yields CDR1 GTSNPN and CDR2 SVGIG (reference sequence). CDR3 length equals 14 residues. Trimming shortened V by 1 base and J by 6 bases, and 13 bases separated the two germline ends.

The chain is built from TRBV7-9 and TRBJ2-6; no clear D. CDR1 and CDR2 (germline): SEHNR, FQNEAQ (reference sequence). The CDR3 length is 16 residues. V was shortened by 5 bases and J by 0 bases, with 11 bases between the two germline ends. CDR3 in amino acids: CASSPFAASGANVLTF. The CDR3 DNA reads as TGTGCCAGCAGCCCCTTCGCCGCCTCTGGGGCCAACGTCCTGACTTTC.

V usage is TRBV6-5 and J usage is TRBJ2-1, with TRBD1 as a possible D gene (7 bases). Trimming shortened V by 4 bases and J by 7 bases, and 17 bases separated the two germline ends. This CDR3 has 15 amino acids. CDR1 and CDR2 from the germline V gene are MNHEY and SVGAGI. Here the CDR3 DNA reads TGTGCCAGCAGTTTTCGACAGGGAGGAAGAAATGAGCAGTTCTTC. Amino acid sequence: CASSFRQGGRNEQFF.

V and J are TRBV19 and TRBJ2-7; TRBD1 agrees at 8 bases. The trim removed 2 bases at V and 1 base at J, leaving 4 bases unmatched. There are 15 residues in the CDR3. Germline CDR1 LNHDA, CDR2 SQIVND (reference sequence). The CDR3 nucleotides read TGTGCCAGTAGTATACAGGGGGCTGGGTCCTACGAGCAGTACTTC. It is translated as CASSIQGAGSYEQYF.

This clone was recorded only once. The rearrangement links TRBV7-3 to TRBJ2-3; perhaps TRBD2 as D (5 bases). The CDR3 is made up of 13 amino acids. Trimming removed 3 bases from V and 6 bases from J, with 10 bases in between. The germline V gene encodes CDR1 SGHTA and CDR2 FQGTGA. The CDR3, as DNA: TGTGCCAGCAGCTTTGGGCTAGCCGATACGCAGTATTTT. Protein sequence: CASSFGLADTQYF. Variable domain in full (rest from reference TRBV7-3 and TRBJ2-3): GAGVSQTPSNKVTEKGKYVELRCDPISGHTALYWYRQSLGQGPEFLIYFQGTGAADDSGLPNDRFFAVRPEGSVSTLKIQRTERGDSAVYLCASSFGLADTQYFGPGTRLTVL.

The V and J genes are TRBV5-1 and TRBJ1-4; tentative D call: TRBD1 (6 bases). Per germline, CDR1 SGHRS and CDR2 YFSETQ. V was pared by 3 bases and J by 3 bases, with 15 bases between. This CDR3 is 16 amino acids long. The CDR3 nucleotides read TGCGCCAGCAGCTCAAAAACAGGGCTTGCTAATGAAAAACTGTTTTTT. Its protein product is CASSSKTGLANEKLFF.

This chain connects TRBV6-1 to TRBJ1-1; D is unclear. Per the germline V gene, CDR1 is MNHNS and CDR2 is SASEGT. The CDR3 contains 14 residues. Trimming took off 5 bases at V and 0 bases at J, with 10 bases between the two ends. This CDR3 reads CASSSNRLNTEAFF. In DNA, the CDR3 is TGTGCCAGCAGTTCGAACAGATTGAACACTGAAGCTTTCTTT.

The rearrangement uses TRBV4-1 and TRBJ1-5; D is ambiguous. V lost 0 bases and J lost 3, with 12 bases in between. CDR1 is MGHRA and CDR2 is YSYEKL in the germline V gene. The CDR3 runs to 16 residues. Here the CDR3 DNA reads TGCGCCAGCAGCCAAGAAGACCCCGGAGCCAATCAGCCCCAGCATTTT. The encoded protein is CASSQEDPGANQPQHF.

Here the CDR3 DNA reads TGTGCCAGCTCACGTGGAGATACGCAGTATTTT. Translating gives CASSRGDTQYF. The V call is TRBV6-5, the J call TRBJ2-3; D remains unclear. V was shortened by 8 bases and J by 5 bases, with 8 bases between the two germline ends. The length of the CDR3 is 11 residues. Germline loops: CDR1 MNHEY, CDR2 SVGAGI.

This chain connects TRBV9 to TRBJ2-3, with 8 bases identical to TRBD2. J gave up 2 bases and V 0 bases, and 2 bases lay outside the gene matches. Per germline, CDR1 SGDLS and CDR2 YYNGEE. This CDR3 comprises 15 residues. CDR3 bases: TGTGCCAGCAGCGTAGTAGCGGGAATCACAGATACGCAGTATTTT. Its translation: CASSVVAGITDTQYF.